This record covers a single T cell receptor (beta chain). Generated by immunoSEQ multiplex PCR, the TCRdb table keeps only in-frame clones and is missing some. The sample includes 90,000 to 100,000 clones, about 85% seen only once; the top ten take 3.5% to 5.5%. This record belongs to a study of blood T cell repertoires in COVID-19. Germline CDR1 SGHRS, CDR2 YFSETQ. The CDR3 has 16 residues. The ends lost 0 bases at V and 7 bases at J; junction bases unmatched: 6. The V call is TRBV5-1, the J call TRBJ1-4, with TRBD1 matching 10 bases. Sequenced input: peripheral blood. The sequence came from a man in his sixties or seventies with acute or convalescent COVID-19. In DNA form, the CDR3 reads TGCGCCAGCAGCTTGGAAGGCAGGACAGGGGGTGAAAAACTGTTTTTT. As protein: CASSLEGRTGGEKLFF.